This TCR beta chain was identified during a study of T cells after yellow fever vaccination. Study conclusions and caveats: The study noted that FACS-sorted repertoires could contain abundant clonotypes contaminating from the bulk population. The booster saw the reappearance of most primary-vaccination clones (96% CD4, around 88% CD8).

Of note for this clonotype: The target antigen is unknown.

Trimming shortened V by 5 bases and J by 6 bases, and 14 bases separated the two germline ends. The CDR3 runs 12 residues. From germline, CDR1 is DFQATT and CDR2 SNEGSKA (reference sequence). Researchers made TCR cDNA using 5'RACE template switching, and this step added a universal primer site and UMIs. TCRdb used MiXCR to reprocess the 5' RACE reads, holding one entry per CDR3 protein. The table has around 340,000 distinct CDR3 sequences, about 9.5% seen once. The sequence derives from a man younger than 30 who received the YFV17D yellow fever vaccine. This sample comprised PBMCs, obtained on the day of the first yellow fever vaccination. This chain joins TRBV20-1 and TRBJ2-7; no firm D call. The CDR3 nucleotides read TGCAGTGCTTCCCTGACTGGGATCGAGCAGTACTTC. As protein: CSASLTGIEQYF.